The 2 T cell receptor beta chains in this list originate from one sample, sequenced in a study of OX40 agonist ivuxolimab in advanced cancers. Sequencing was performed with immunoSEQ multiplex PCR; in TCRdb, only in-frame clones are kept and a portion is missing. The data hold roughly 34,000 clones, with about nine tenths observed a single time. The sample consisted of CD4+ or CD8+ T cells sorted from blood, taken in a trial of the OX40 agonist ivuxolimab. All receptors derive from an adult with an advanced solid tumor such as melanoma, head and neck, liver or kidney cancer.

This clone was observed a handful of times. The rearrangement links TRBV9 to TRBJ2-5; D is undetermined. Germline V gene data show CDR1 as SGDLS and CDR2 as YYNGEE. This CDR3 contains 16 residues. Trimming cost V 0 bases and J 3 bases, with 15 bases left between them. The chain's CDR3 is CASSVEGWSAKETQYF. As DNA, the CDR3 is TGTGCCAGCAGCGTAGAAGGGTGGTCGGCAAAAGAGACCCAGTACTTC.

Here the CDR3 DNA reads TGTGCCAGTAGTATTGGTCTCGGGACTAGCAAAGAGACCCAGTACTTC. Amino acid sequence: CASSIGLGTSKETQYF. The chain joins TRBV19 to TRBJ2-5; TRBD2 matches at 9 bases. The CDR3 sequence is 16 residues long. CDR1 is LNHDA, CDR2 SQIVND, per germline (reference sequence). V dropped 3 bases and J dropped 3; count of bases not matched to a gene: 8.